The T cell receptor (beta chain) described here comes from a study of T cell responses to AZD1222 COVID-19 vaccine (dated by TCRdb to about 2021). The study in broad terms: TCR sequencing covered 230 to 250 trial participants: 200 to 210 given two doses of AZD1222 and around 26 given two doses of MenACWY control vaccine. Enrollment into the trials was organized by age into subgroups of 18-55, 56-69 and 70-plus years, and those subgroups contained about 160, 30 and 59 TCR-sequenced participants, respectively.

What the research found in general, with its limitations: Because no day 14 peak-response samples were available, the repertoires could be characterized only after the peak T cell response. Spike-specific TCR breadth and depth rose significantly after two AZD1222 doses compared with day 0 and with MenACWY recipients. The 56-69-year group was small, and its depth increase did not reach significance, likely because of low power. Reportedly, almost half of the unique spike-specific TCRs recognized epitopes lying outside the regions that are mutated in the B.1.351 and B.1.1.7 variants. Participants were mostly white British and included more females than males, and it was suggested by the authors that clonal diversity may have been underestimated. Only five or six AZD1222 recipients were SARS-CoV-2 seropositive at baseline, limiting conclusions about previously exposed vaccinees. Vaccine-associated CD4 TCRs spanned the whole spike protein, with dominant responses in regions 160-218 and 743-854.

The CDR3 spans 17 residues, from the cysteine through the phenylalanine. Of the read, only the CDR3 DNA is kept; its 51 bases are in frame from base 1. The germline V gene supplies CDR1 SGDLS and CDR2 YYNGEE. V sheds 0 bases and J sheds 8 bases, leaving 20 bases between their ends. A note on this clone: There is no known antigen for this receptor. The input lacks base qualities; no much larger clone sits a single base away.

What the time point label conveys for this sample: about 28 days (+/-7) after the second vaccine dose. AZD1222 recipients with second doses at about 4 weeks or about 12 weeks were pooled, because spike-specific TCR depth and breadth did not differ between schedules. Vaccinee samples came from UK trials COV001 and COV002, including a single-blind randomized controlled phase 2/3 trial of AZD1222 (ChAdOx1 nCoV-19) in healthy adults. For TCRbeta chain sequencing, PBMC samples from trial participants were taken at day 0 and at day 28 after the second dose. The CDR3 regions of human TCRbeta chains were analyzed by immunosequencing. The original pipeline was this. Repertoire TCRs were matched against a reference library of SARS-CoV-2-specific TCRs generated with the MIRA antigen-specificity platform. Breadth was defined as the fraction of unique TCRs that were SARS-CoV-2-associated. Depth was defined as the fraction of total T cells that were SARS-CoV-2-associated. Each spike-specific TCR was assigned to its reactive spike region and to a CD4 or CD8 class using the MIRA data. Log10-transformed breadth and depth values were compared by one-way ANOVA with Sidak's multiple comparisons tests. The immuneACCESS repertoire file appears here via TCRdb, limited to in-frame rearrangements. These files lack a portion of the clones; in checked studies, under half of the deficit traces to unresolved V genes, and the cause of the others is not known. D and trimming were read from the DNA, whereas the V and J calls and clone size are those reported in that table. This sample gives fewer than 70,000 clones in total; 80% to 90% of them show up just once. Approximately 6.1% of the sample lies in the top ten.

This sequence was found in an adult who received the AZD1222 COVID-19 vaccine. In this chain, TRBV9 is recombined with TRBJ1-4, and possibly TRBD1, on 5 matching bases. The material sequenced was peripheral blood, taken 28 days after the second AZD1222 dose. The sequenced DNA is TGTGCCAGCAGCGTAGCATCTATTTCCGGGACCGCGGAAAAACTGTTTTTT. The encoded protein is CASSVASISGTAEKLFF.